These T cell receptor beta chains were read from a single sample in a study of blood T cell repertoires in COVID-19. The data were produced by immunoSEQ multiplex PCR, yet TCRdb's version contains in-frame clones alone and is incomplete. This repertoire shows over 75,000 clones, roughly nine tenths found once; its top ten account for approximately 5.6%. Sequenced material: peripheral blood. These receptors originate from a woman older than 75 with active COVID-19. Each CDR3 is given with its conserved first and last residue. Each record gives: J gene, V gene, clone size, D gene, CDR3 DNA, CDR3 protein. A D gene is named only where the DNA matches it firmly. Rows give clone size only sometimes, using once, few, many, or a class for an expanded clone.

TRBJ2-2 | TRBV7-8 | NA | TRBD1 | TGTGCCAGCAGCCCCGCACCTTCGTTCCGGACAGGGGGAAAGGCCGGGGAGCTGTTTTTT | CASSPAPSFRTGGKAGELFF
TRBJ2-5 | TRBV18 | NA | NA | TGTGCCAGCTCACGCGGCGCCGCACAAGAGACCCAGTACTTC | CASSRGAAQETQYF
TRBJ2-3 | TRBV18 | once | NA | TGTGCCAGCTCACCGCCGGGTCCTAGCACAGATACGCAGTATTTT | CASSPPGPSTDTQYF
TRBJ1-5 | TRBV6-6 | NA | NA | TGTGCCAGCAGCTCTTACAATCAGCCCCAGCATTTT | CASSSYNQPQHF
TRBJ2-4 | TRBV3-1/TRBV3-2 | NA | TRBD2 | TGTGCCAGCAGCCGACCGGGACTAGAAGGCAAAAACATTCAGTACTTC | CASSRPGLEGKNIQYF
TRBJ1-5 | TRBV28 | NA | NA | TGTGCCAGCAGTTCGTCCTTTAATCAGCCCCAGCATTTT | CASSSSFNQPQHF
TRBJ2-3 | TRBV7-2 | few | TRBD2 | TGTGCCAGCAGCTTAGGAGGGAGGGGTGTCACAGATACGCAGTATTTT | CASSLGGRGVTDTQYF
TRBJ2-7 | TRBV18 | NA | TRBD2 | TGTGCCAGCTCAGATAGCGGGAGCCACGAGCAGTACTTC | CASSDSGSHEQYF
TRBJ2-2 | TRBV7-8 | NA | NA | TGTGCCAGCAGTATGGGACTTTCAAACACCGGGGAGCTGTTTTTT | CASSMGLSNTGELFF
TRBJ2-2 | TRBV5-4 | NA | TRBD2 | TGTGCCAGCAGCTTGGGTTCGGGAGGGCCGGACACCGGGGAGCTGTTTTTT | CASSLGSGGPDTGELFF
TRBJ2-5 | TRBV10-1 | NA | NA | TGCGCCAGCAATGGACAGCCCCAAGAGACCCAGTACTTC | CASNGQPQETQYF
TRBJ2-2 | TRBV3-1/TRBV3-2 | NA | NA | TGTGCCAGCAGCCAAGACCCGGCCGGGGAGCTGTTTTTT | CASSQDPAGELFF
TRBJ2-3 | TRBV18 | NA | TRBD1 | TGTGCCAGCTCACCACGCGGGACAGGGGGGTCTACTAGCACAGATACGCAGTATTTT | CASSPRGTGGSTSTDTQYF
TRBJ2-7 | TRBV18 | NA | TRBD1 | TGTGCCAGCTCACGGGGACAGCTCTACGAGCAGTACTTC | CASSRGQLYEQYF
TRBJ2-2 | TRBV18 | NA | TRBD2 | TGTGCCAGCTCACCCCCGGGAGGGTACACCGGGGAGCTGTTTTTT | CASSPPGGYTGELFF
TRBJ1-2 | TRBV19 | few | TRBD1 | TGTGCCAGTAGTAGGGGACAGGGGAATGGCTACACCTTC | CASSRGQGNGYTF
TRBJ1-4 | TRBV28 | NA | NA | TGTGCCAGCAGTGTAGCCGAGGGGGTTCCCGTAAAACTGTTTTTT | CASSVAEGVPVKLFF
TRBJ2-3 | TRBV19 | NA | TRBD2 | TGTGCCAGTAGTACCTCCACCGGGACTACCCATACGCAGTATTTT | CASSTSTGTTHTQYF